This is a list of T cell receptor beta chains from one sample in a study of shared clonotypes between healthy human individuals. Only in-frame clones appear in the TCRdb table, and some are missing; sequencing was by immunoSEQ multiplex PCR. Of around 2,100,000 clones in the sample, over 85% were seen once. Sequenced: naive CD8+ T cells sorted from blood. These receptors originate from a man between 18 and 29 years old in good health. Both conserved end residues are part of each CDR3. D genes are given only for firm matches.

TGTGCCAGCAGGCGGACAGGGGGCGATAGTGGCTACACCTTC | CASRRTGGDSGYTF | 14 | TRBJ1-2 | TRBD1 | TRBV14
TGTGCCAGCAGCTTTGAGACAGGGGGCGGCTACGAGCAGTACTTC | CASSFETGGGYEQYF | 15 | TRBJ2-7 | TRBD1 | TRBV7-6
TGTGCCAGCAGCGTAGGGCTAGCGGACTACGAGCAGTACTTC | CASSVGLADYEQYF | 14 | TRBJ2-7 | TRBD2 | TRBV9
TGCGCCAGCAGTCTCGGGCTAGCGGGAGATACGCAGTATTTT | CASSLGLAGDTQYF | 14 | TRBJ2-3 | TRBD2 | TRBV10-2
TGTGCCAGCAGCTTATCATACAGCACAGATACGCAGTATTTT | CASSLSYSTDTQYF | 14 | TRBJ2-3 | - | TRBV7-9
TGTGCCAGCAGCTCCCTGACGGGAGCATCCTACAATGAGCAGTTCTTC | CASSSLTGASYNEQFF | 16 | TRBJ2-1 | - | TRBV7-2
TGTGCCAGTAGTATGATCCCAGAGGAAAACATTCAGTACTTC | CASSMIPEENIQYF | 14 | TRBJ2-4 | - | TRBV19
TGCGCCAGCAGCCTACACGGTGCAGGGACAAAAGGCTACACCTTC | CASSLHGAGTKGYTF | 15 | TRBJ1-2 | - | TRBV4-1
TGCGCCAGCAGCCAAGATCGTCTAGCGGGGTACAATGAGCAGTTCTTC | CASSQDRLAGYNEQFF | 16 | TRBJ2-1 | TRBD2 | TRBV4-3
TGTGCCAGCAGTCCGGAACAGGGGAGCGAATACGAGCAGTACTTC | CASSPEQGSEYEQYF | 15 | TRBJ2-7 | TRBD1 | TRBV27
TGTGCCAGCAGTTTAGGACTGTTCTACGAGCAGTACTTC | CASSLGLFYEQYF | 13 | TRBJ2-7 | - | TRBV27
TGCGCCAGCAGCCAAGATAGAAGGGCTACCATCTGGAACGAGCAGTACTTC | CASSQDRRATIWNEQYF | 17 | TRBJ2-7 | - | TRBV4-3
TGCGCCAGCAGCCAAGAGGCCCTAGCCGTAAAAGAGACCCAGTACTTC | CASSQEALAVKETQYF | 16 | TRBJ2-5 | - | TRBV4-1
TGTGCCAGCAGCCCGAGTGAGAGAGCGGGCGAGGGGGAGACCCAGTACTTC | CASSPSERAGEGETQYF | 17 | TRBJ2-5 | - | TRBV14
TGTGCCAGCAGCTCTCCAGGCTCGAACACTGAAGCTTTCTTT | CASSSPGSNTEAFF | 14 | TRBJ1-1 | - | TRBV6-6
TGCGCCAGCAGCTTAGCCGGGACAGGCCTGGAGGGGTTTTATAATTCACCCCTCCACTTT | CASSLAGTGLEGFYNSPLHF | 20 | TRBJ1-6 | TRBD1 | TRBV5-1
TGTGCCAGCAGCTTCGGGGCCCACATTCAGTACTTC | CASSFGAHIQYF | 12 | TRBJ2-4 | - | TRBV7-2
TGCAGCGTTGATTCAGCGGGAGTTACCTCCTACAATGAGCAGTTCTTC | CSVDSAGVTSYNEQFF | 16 | TRBJ2-1 | TRBD2 | TRBV29-1
TGTGCCAGCAGCGAAGCGGGGGCCCTTCAAGAGACCCAGTACTTC | CASSEAGALQETQYF | 15 | TRBJ2-5 | TRBD2 | TRBV28
TGTGCCAGCAGCCTCCTCGGAAGACTAGCGGGGGGGCCGGGGGAGACCCAGTACTTC | CASSLLGRLAGGPGETQYF | 19 | TRBJ2-5 | TRBD2 | TRBV16
TGTGCCAGCAGTGGGCCAGACTCCCCGAGTATGGATGAGCAGTTCTTC | CASSGPDSPSMDEQFF | 16 | TRBJ2-1 | - | TRBV6-6
TGTGCCAGCAGTTGGGGCGAAGAGACCCAGTACTTC | CASSWGEETQYF | 12 | TRBJ2-5 | - | TRBV28